This entry features one T cell receptor beta chain sequence. Produced via immunoSEQ multiplex PCR; TCRdb's table is partial and in-frame only. The sample contains about 83,000 clones, around 91% of which appear only once. CDR1 is MNHNY and CDR2 is SVGAGI in the germline V gene (reference sequence). The CDR3 runs to 14 residues. V was shortened by 4 bases and J by 4 bases, with 14 bases between the two germline ends. The sample comes from a study of control samples from healthy donors and cancer patients. The TCR sequence derives from a man in his fifties in good health. This rearrangement joins TRBV6-6 to TRBJ2-7; possibly TRBD2 for D (5 bases). The specimen sequenced was blood. This chain's CDR3 is CASSFQGGEYEQYF. The CDR3 nucleotides are TGTGCCAGCAGTTTCCAAGGAGGAGAGTACGAGCAGTACTTC.